This T cell receptor (beta chain) appears in the sequencing data of a study of shared clonotypes between healthy human individuals. Study summary: Every donor yielded three CD4 naive, three CD4 memory, two CD8 naive and one CD8 memory plate. General study findings and limits: What limited the represented genetic and exposure-history diversity was the small number of donors.

Germline CDR1 and CDR2: PRHDT and FYEKMQ (reference sequence). V lost 5 bases to trimming and J lost 0 bases; unmatched junction nucleotides: 3. This CDR3 comprises 15 residues. Libraries were prepared by immunoSEQ multiplex PCR; TCRdb keeps only in-frame clonotypes and omits some of them. The table includes about 2.1 million clones, around 93% detected once. Notes on this clone: Antigen specificity is unknown.

Terminally differentiated effector memory CD45RA+ cells were excluded from the naive CD8 cells, which were CD45RO-negative and positively selected for CCR7. Input material: naive CD8+ T cells from PBMCs. The chain joins TRBV13 to TRBJ2-5; 10 nucleotides agree with TRBD2. This clonotype was sampled from a man aged 18 to 30 in good health. Some clones in this sample may be carry-over from other donors' samples. CDR3: CASSPTSGNQETQYF. The CDR3, as DNA: TGTGCCAGCAGCCCAACTAGCGGGAACCAAGAGACCCAGTACTTC. Using reference TRBV13 and TRBJ2-5 for the parts outside the CDR3, the full variable domain is AAGVIQSPRHLIKEKRETATLKCYPIPRHDTVYWYQQGPGQDPQFLISFYEKMQSDKGSIPDRFSAQQFSDYHSELNMSSLELGDSALYFCASSPTSGNQETQYFGPGTRLLVL.